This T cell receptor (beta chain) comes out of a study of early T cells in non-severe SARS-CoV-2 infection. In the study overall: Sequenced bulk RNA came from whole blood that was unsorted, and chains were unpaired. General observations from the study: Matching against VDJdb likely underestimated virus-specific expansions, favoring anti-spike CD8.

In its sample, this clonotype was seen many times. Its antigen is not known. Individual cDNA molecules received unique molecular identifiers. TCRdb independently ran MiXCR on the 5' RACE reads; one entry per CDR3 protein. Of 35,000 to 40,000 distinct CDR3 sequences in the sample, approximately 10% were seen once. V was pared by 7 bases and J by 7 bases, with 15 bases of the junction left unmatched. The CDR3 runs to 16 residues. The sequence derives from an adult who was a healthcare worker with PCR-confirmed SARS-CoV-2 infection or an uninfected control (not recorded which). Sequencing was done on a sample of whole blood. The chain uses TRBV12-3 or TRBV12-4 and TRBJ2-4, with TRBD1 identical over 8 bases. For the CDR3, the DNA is TGTGCCAGCACCCTAGGTTCGCAGGGGGCCGGGAACATTCAGTACTTC. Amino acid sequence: CASTLGSQGAGNIQYF.